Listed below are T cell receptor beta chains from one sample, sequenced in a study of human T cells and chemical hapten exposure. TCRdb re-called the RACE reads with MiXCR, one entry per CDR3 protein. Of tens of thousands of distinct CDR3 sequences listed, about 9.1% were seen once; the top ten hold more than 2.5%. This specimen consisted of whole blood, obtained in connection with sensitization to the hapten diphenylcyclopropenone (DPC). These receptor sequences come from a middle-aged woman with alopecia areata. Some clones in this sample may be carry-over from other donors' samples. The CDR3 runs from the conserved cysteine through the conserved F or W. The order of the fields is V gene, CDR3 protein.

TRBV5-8,CASRRGQGWTEAFF
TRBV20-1,CSAGDTRRGEEQFF
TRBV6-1,CASSERKGSNQPQHF
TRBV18,CASSPEQTQETQYF
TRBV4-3,CASSQRVALETQYF
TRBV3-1,CASSQGAGGNIQYF
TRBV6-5,CASSKGGGSWSTDTQYF
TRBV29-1,CSVEDAGYEQYF
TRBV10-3,CAISEVGADTQYF
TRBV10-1,CASSLDNSNTEAFF
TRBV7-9,CASSLWTGTNTGELFF
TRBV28,CASSSLSQYEQYF
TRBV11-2,CASSSRTEQYF
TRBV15,CATSRSGALYNEQFF
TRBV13,CASSGGLAVPYLSTDTQYF
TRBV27,CASSLRRQSNTGELFF
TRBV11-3,CASSRGVSTDTQYF
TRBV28,CASSFLSGGRSTDTQYF
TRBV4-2,CASSQDRTEETQYF
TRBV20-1,CSARISGQPQHF
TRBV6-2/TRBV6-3,CASSWTTVAKNIQYF
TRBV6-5,CASSRDSRSSYNEQFF
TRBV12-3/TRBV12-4,CASSRDYQETQYF
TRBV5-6,CASSLFQGRYNEQFF
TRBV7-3,CASSFNRGGEQYF
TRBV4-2,CASSQGNSEAETQYF
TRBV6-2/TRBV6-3,CASRPIEQGNQPQHF
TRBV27,CASKQFDTEAFF
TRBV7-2,CASSLSPLNEQFF
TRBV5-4,CASSYQGGAGEQYF
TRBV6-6,CASSPPGQGDYGYTF
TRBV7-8,CASSSWERDTEAFF
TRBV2,CASSEPSSGEATQYF
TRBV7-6,CASSLHESQAYEQYF
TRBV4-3,CASSQDRREKLFF
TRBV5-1,CASSFRGADNSPLHF
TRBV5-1,CASSLGPGLDTGELFF
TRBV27,CASHEGTGDTGELFF
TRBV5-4,CASSPDGRANSPLHF
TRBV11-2,CASSSEQGLYEKLFF
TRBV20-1,CSARAFPTGVTEAFF
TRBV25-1,CASSESGLQETQYF
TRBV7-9,CASSLGSDSSYEQYF
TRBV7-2,CASSLEGPAYNEQFF
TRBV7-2,CASSSFNSPLHF